These T cell receptor beta chains were read from a single sample in a study of cytomegalovirus exposure and HLA in healthy donors. Produced via immunoSEQ multiplex PCR; TCRdb's table is partial and in-frame only. The sample holds approximately 210,000 clones, approximately 79% seen once. Sequenced input: PBMCs. The receptors were sampled from a male donor in good health and CMV-seronegative. Each CDR3 is given with its conserved first and last residue. A D gene is named only where the DNA matches it firmly.

v_gene | d_gene | CDR3aa
TRBV11-2 | - | CASSLDPPAGGNTIYF
TRBV5-5 | - | CASSWPRDEQFF
TRBV7-9 | TRBD1 | CASSFYGTGAWTGELFF
TRBV11-2 | TRBD2 | CASSPNAGASGRDEQFF
TRBV6-6 | - | CASSYGSGIRDYGYTF
TRBV18 | - | CASSRDIQLDTQYF
TRBV9 | - | CASSAVGGFYGYTF
TRBV7-3 | - | CASSHSNSPLHF
TRBV7-2 | - | CASSLQGIYEQYF
TRBV27 | TRBD1 | CASSLGTGGPYEQYF
TRBV7-2 | TRBD2 | CASSPQRGAGGTDTQYF
TRBV6-5 | - | CASSQYRDGYNEQFF
TRBV5-4 | - | CASSFGGMREQYF
TRBV5-1 | TRBD1 | CASTLTGGETQYF
TRBV29-1 | - | CSGGGNEQFF
TRBV7-2 | TRBD1 | CASSLVTGENIQYF
TRBV28 | - | CASSLFLGYTF
TRBV11-3 | - | CASSPGPEVDTQYF
TRBV15 | - | CATSRVTGPGNTIYF
TRBV5-1 | TRBD2 | CASRYGTSGQETQYF
TRBV2 | TRBD1 | CASSPGQGMNTEAFF
TRBV28 | - | CASSPLQAMNTEAFF
TRBV5-6 | TRBD1 | CASSSLGDSSYEQYF
TRBV6-5 | - | CASSYLGTPSYEQYF
TRBV18 | TRBD1 | CASSPPGTGIFRPQHF
TRBV6-5 | - | CASSYSGGARGYTF
TRBV7-9 | TRBD1 | CASSSYRGRAYEQYF
TRBV11-2 | TRBD2 | CASSARKAGLVEQFF
TRBV6-5 | - | CASSRGDNYGYTF
TRBV7-9 | TRBD1 | CASSLKGDRGQETQYF
TRBV6-6 | TRBD1 | CASGTGGVEKLFF
TRBV7-6 | TRBD1 | CASSLARDRGELFF
TRBV27 | - | CASSPPDRSDTQYF
TRBV7-6 | TRBD1 | CASRPGGTGFTEAFF
TRBV28 | TRBD2 | CASSFSILADNEQFF
TRBV18 | - | CASSVTGRSTEAFF
TRBV9 | TRBD2 | CASSVVLAGGSDTQYF
TRBV19 | TRBD1 | CASSTGQGVTTEAFF
TRBV10-1 | - | CATKNDRFVYEQYF
TRBV29-1 | - | CSVPPGGSKGETQYF
TRBV28 | TRBD1 | CASRPTGGINQPQHF
TRBV7-8 | TRBD2 | CASSSVGTSGNTGELFF
TRBV6-1 | TRBD2 | CASSAPRGGGDTQYF
TRBV28 | - | CASSLKGLPQHF
TRBV4-3 | TRBD1 | CASSQVSQGEYGEETQYF
TRBV9 | - | CASSGGTVVQETQYF
TRBV27 | TRBD1 | CASSSWTGGAGANVLTF
TRBV7-2 | - | CASSLELYNEQFF
TRBV6-5 | - | CASRSQIPGYTF
TRBV5-6 | TRBD2 | CASSSLGTSSYEQYF
TRBV27 | TRBD1 | CASSVYRGRGVNEQYF
TRBV27 | - | CASSQTSPSYNEQFF
TRBV6-5 | TRBD1 | CASSYVGTGPYEQYF
TRBV29-1 | - | CSVGGSSPGNTIYF
TRBV7-3 | TRBD1 | CASSLTDRAFGAFF
TRBV5-4 | - | CASSPGRGFGYTF
TRBV6-9 | TRBD2 | CASSSDNYGRTREHEQFF
TRBV7-3 | - | CASSLNRERNNEQFF